The rows below give T cell receptor beta chains drawn from one sample of a study of T cell repertoires in cytomegalovirus infection. TCRdb independently ran MiXCR on the reads; one entry per CDR3 protein. The table shows 800,000 to 950,000 distinct CDR3 sequences, with around a third occurring only once. What these receptors recognize is not known. Sequencing was performed on cultured CD8+ T cells from PBMCs, taken from culture after CMV antigen stimulation. These receptors all come from a human donor in good health (CMV status not recorded). Some clones in this sample may be carry-over from other donors' samples. Both conserved end residues are part of each CDR3. The order of the fields is clone size, D gene, J gene, V gene, CDR3 protein, CDR3 DNA. A D gene is named only where the DNA matches it firmly. A row's size may be missing; if present it is once, few, many or a size class.

>-|TRBD2|TRBJ2-5|TRBV11-1
CASSLLTSGGLETQYF
TGTGCCAGCAGCTTACTGACTAGCGGGGGGTTGGAGACCCAGTACTTC
>few|-|TRBJ2-3|TRBV12-3/TRBV12-4
CASSFGGAENTQYF
TGTGCCAGCAGTTTTGGCGGAGCGGAAAATACGCAGTATTTT
>few|-|TRBJ2-1|TRBV29-1
CSVEVYEQFF
TGCAGCGTTGAGGTCTACGAGCAGTTCTTC
>many|-|TRBJ2-7|TRBV7-2
CASSLAGLSNPEQYF
TGTGCCAGCAGCTTAGCGGGACTCTCGAATCCCGAGCAGTACTTC
>-|-|TRBJ2-3|TRBV6-5
CASSYDTYTQYF
TGTGCCAGCAGTTACGACACTTATACGCAGTATTTT
>-|-|TRBJ1-2|TRBV27
CASSTEGIRYTF
TGTGCCAGCAGTACAGAGGGAATCCGCTACACCTTC
>-|-|TRBJ1-1|TRBV5-6
CASSLAGHMNTEAFF
TGTGCCAGCAGCTTGGCGGGTCACATGAACACTGAAGCTTTCTTT
>few|TRBD1|TRBJ1-6|TRBV25-1
CASSEFWTGEESYNSPLHF
TGTGCCAGCAGTGAATTTTGGACAGGGGAAGAATCCTATAATTCACCCCTCCACTTT
>many|-|TRBJ2-2|TRBV7-8
CASRDGGTGELFF
TGTGCCAGCAGGGATGGAGGAACCGGGGAGCTGTTTTTT
>few|-|TRBJ1-4|TRBV4-3
CASSVGGAEKLFF
TGCGCCAGCAGCGTAGGGGGGGCTGAAAAACTGTTTTTT
>-|-|TRBJ2-6|TRBV5-8
CASSLGTRKGANVLTF
TGTGCCAGCAGCTTGGGAACTCGGAAAGGGGCCAACGTCCTGACTTTC
>-|-|TRBJ2-6|TRBV28
CASRFPGWANVLTF
TGTGCCAGCAGATTCCCAGGCTGGGCCAACGTCCTGACTTTC
>-|TRBD1|TRBJ1-6|TRBV20-1
CSARTGDSYNSPLHF
TGCAGTGCTCGGACAGGGGACAGCTATAATTCACCCCTCCACTTT
>-|-|TRBJ2-3|TRBV11-1
CASSLEGQPTSTDTQYF
TGTGCCAGCAGCTTAGAGGGCCAGCCTACTAGCACAGATACGCAGTATTTT
>few|-|TRBJ1-1|TRBV27
CASSLTWAGNTEAFF
TGTGCCAGCAGCTTAACTTGGGCGGGGAACACTGAAGCTTTCTTT
>-|-|TRBJ1-6|TRBV7-8
CASNLSGNALSPLHF
TGTGCCAGCAACTTATCCGGGAACGCCCTTTCACCCCTCCACTTT
>-|-|TRBJ2-3|TRBV6-5
CASSPITATDTQYF
TGTGCCAGCAGTCCCATAACGGCGACAGATACGCAGTATTTT
>-|-|TRBJ1-1|TRBV7-9
CASSPKGTEAFF
TGTGCCAGCAGCCCAAAGGGTACTGAAGCTTTCTTT
>-|-|TRBJ2-3|TRBV25-1
CASSEYGLDTDTQYF
TGTGCCAGCAGTGAATATGGGCTAGACACAGATACGCAGTATTTT
>-|TRBD1|TRBJ2-7|TRBV5-6
CASSSGDRENEQYF
TGTGCCAGCAGCTCGGGTGACAGGGAAAACGAGCAGTACTTC
>few|-|TRBJ1-1|TRBV7-6
CASSPRGGIMNTEAFF
TGTGCCAGCAGCCCCCGCGGGGGAATAATGAACACTGAAGCTTTCTTT
>-|-|TRBJ2-5|TRBV27
CASMAPQETQYF
TGTGCCAGCATGGCTCCCCAAGAGACCCAGTACTTC
>once|-|TRBJ2-1|TRBV9
CVSSVGQRGNEQFF
TGTGTCAGCAGCGTAGGACAGAGGGGGAATGAGCAGTTCTTC
>-|-|TRBJ2-5|TRBV12-3/TRBV12-4
CASSMDIRETQYF
TGTGCCAGCAGTATGGACATCAGGGAGACCCAGTACTTC
>-|-|TRBJ1-2|TRBV7-9
CASSLRGDIYGYTF
TGTGCCAGCAGCTTAAGAGGGGACATATATGGCTACACCTTC
>-|-|TRBJ1-2|TRBV15
CATSRDLGATSNYGYTF
TGTGCCACCAGCAGAGATCTGGGAGCCACCTCTAACTATGGCTACACCTTC
>-|TRBD2|TRBJ2-5|TRBV15
CATSTRGGVGETQYF
TGTGCCACCAGCACGCGGGGGGGCGTGGGGGAGACCCAGTACTTC
>few|TRBD2|TRBJ2-1|TRBV20-1
CSATLAGGWDEQFF
TGCAGTGCTACTCTAGCGGGGGGTTGGGATGAGCAGTTCTTC
>-|-|TRBJ1-4|TRBV7-4
CAAERQPEKLFF
TGTGCCGCAGAGAGGCAGCCGGAAAAACTGTTTTTT
>-|-|TRBJ1-6|TRBV9
CASSGSTQGYSPLHF
TGTGCCAGCAGCGGCTCTACCCAGGGGTATTCACCCCTCCACTTT
>-|-|TRBJ1-1|TRBV4-1
CASSQIYQGGNTEAFF
TGCGCCAGCAGCCAAATCTATCAGGGCGGGAACACTGAAGCTTTCTTT
>-|-|TRBJ1-1|TRBV4-2
CASSQIAGMNTEAFF
TGTGCCAGCAGCCAAATAGCAGGGATGAACACTGAAGCTTTCTTT
>-|TRBD1|TRBJ1-4|TRBV7-9
CASSLAGRGRTNEKLFF
TGTGCCAGCAGCTTAGCGGGCAGGGGGCGTACTAATGAAAAACTGTTTTTT
>-|-|TRBJ2-2|TRBV5-4
CASSLSHGWELFF
TGTGCCAGCAGCTTGAGTCACGGCTGGGAGCTGTTTTTT
>-|-|TRBJ1-5|TRBV27
CASSHMAGYQPQHF
TGTGCCAGCAGTCACATGGCTGGATATCAGCCCCAGCATTTT
>-|TRBD1|TRBJ2-1|TRBV7-2
CASSLGWTGFNEQFF
TGTGCCAGCAGCTTGGGGTGGACAGGGTTCAATGAGCAGTTCTTC
>-|TRBD1|TRBJ1-1|TRBV11-2
CASSLVAGTANTEAFF
TGTGCCAGCAGCTTAGTCGCCGGGACAGCGAACACTGAAGCTTTCTTT
>few|-|TRBJ2-5|TRBV27
CASSRAVAWEETQYF
TGTGCCAGCAGTAGAGCTGTAGCTTGGGAAGAGACCCAGTACTTC
>-|TRBD1|TRBJ2-5|TRBV11-2
CASSLGGQGGSAQYF
TGTGCCAGCAGCTTAGGGGGACAGGGGGGATCGGCCCAGTACTTC
>few|-|TRBJ1-1|TRBV4-2
CASSQVQGFTEAFF
TGTGCCAGCAGCCAAGTGCAGGGCTTCACTGAAGCTTTCTTT
>few|-|TRBJ2-7|TRBV5-6
CASSLSGTGSYEQYF
TGTGCCAGCAGCTTGTCTGGGACGGGCTCCTACGAGCAGTACTTC
>-|TRBD1|TRBJ1-1|TRBV12-5
CASGTTPGQGVEAFF
TGTGCTAGTGGTACGACCCCGGGACAGGGGGTTGAAGCTTTCTTT
>-|-|TRBJ1-2|TRBV19
CASSMASRENYGYTF
TGTGCCAGTAGTATGGCGTCCAGGGAAAACTATGGCTACACCTTC
>-|-|TRBJ1-1|TRBV13
CPSSPEGATEAFF
TGTCCCAGCAGCCCAGAAGGGGCGACTGAAGCTTTCTTT
>few|TRBD2|TRBJ2-1|TRBV9
CASSARLAGGPNNEQFF
TGTGCCAGCAGCGCCAGACTAGCGGGGGGACCGAACAATGAGCAGTTCTTC
>-|-|TRBJ2-5|TRBV6-6
CASSYSTGAETQYF
TGTGCCAGCAGTTACTCGACAGGAGCGGAGACCCAGTACTTC
>few|-|TRBJ1-3|TRBV5-4
CASSLVGGDSGNTIYF
TGTGCCAGCAGCTTGGTGGGGGGGGACTCTGGAAACACCATATATTTT
>-|-|TRBJ2-2|TRBV28
CASSLPHNTGELFF
TGTGCCAGCAGTTTACCCCACAACACCGGGGAGCTGTTTTTT
>many|TRBD1|TRBJ1-1|TRBV7-9
CASSSLTGKRTEAFF
TGTGCCAGCAGTTCACTGACAGGGAAAAGGACTGAAGCTTTCTTT
>few|TRBD2|TRBJ2-3|TRBV6-4
CASRRLAGGTDTQYF
TGTGCCAGCAGGAGACTAGCGGGGGGCACAGATACGCAGTATTTT
>-|-|TRBJ1-1|TRBV4-3
CASSQARGVNTEAFF
TGCGCCAGCAGCCAAGCCCGCGGGGTGAACACTGAAGCTTTCTTT
>-|-|TRBJ2-1|TRBV3-1
CASSQDRDFSYNEQFF
TGTGCCAGCAGCCAAGATAGGGACTTTTCCTACAATGAGCAGTTCTTC
>few|TRBD2|TRBJ2-7|TRBV20-1
CSATTSYDDSYEQYF
TGCAGTGCCACGACTAGCTACGATGACTCCTACGAGCAGTACTTC
>once|-|TRBJ2-1|TRBV6-2/TRBV6-3
CASREVTRTSTYNEQFF
TGTGCCAGCAGGGAAGTGACTAGGACTTCCACCTACAATGAGCAGTTCTTC
>few|-|TRBJ1-4|TRBV7-6
CASSLGGRGGLFF
TGTGCCAGCAGCTTAGGCGGCCGGGGAGGACTGTTTTTT
>-|TRBD2|TRBJ2-5|TRBV6-1
CASRTGTSGGETQYF
TGTGCCAGCAGGACCGGGACTAGCGGGGGAGAGACCCAGTACTTC
>-|-|TRBJ2-5|TRBV7-6
CASTQTSETQYF
TGTGCCAGCACCCAAACGTCTGAGACCCAGTACTTC
>few|-|TRBJ1-5|TRBV6-1
CASSNRPPYENQPQHF
TGTGCCAGCAGCAATCGGCCCCCCTACGAAAATCAGCCCCAGCATTTT
>few|-|TRBJ1-2|TRBV6-6
CATRKDYGYTF
TGTGCCACGAGAAAGGACTATGGCTACACCTTC
>-|-|TRBJ1-1|TRBV3-1
CASSQDWRGQGLTEAFF
TGTGCCAGCAGCCAAGATTGGAGAGGGCAGGGGCTCACTGAAGCTTTCTTT